This T cell receptor (beta chain) was sequenced for a study of blood T cell repertoires in COVID-19. The overall study: Acute and convalescent COVID-19 samples came from the United States, Italy and Spain.

Study members were between about 18 and 95 years old and lived in 20 to 30 US regions. Researchers sorted participants into cohorts using their self-reported clinical history. Donors of Cohort 3 who recovered were those that had two negative PCRs, clearance, or symptom resolution. Produced via immunoSEQ multiplex PCR; TCRdb's table is partial and in-frame only. The table includes 400,000 to 500,000 clones, 70% to 90% detected once. This CDR3 has 15 amino acids. Per the germline V gene, CDR1 is SNHLY and CDR2 is FYNNEI. V lost 6 bases and J lost 1; bases outside the gene matches: 7. The sample comprised PBMCs or T cells enriched from blood (not recorded which). The source of this sequence is a woman between 40 and 50 years old who had recovered from COVID-19. The chain uses TRBV2 and TRBJ1-1; 8 bases are a match to TRBD1. CDR3 sequence: CASSATGVGNTEAFF. Here the CDR3 DNA reads TGTGCCAGCAGCGCGACAGGGGTCGGGAACACTGAAGCTTTCTTT. The variable domain in full, completed from reference TRBV2 and TRBJ1-1, reads EPEVTQTPSHQVTQMGQEVILRCVPISNHLYFYWYRQILGQKVEFLVSFYNNEISEKSEIFDDQFSVERPDGSNFTLKIRSTKLEDSAMYFCASSATGVGNTEAFFGQGTRLTVV.